The source of this TCR beta chain is a study of T cell repertoires in cytomegalovirus infection. This clonotype was counted many times. TCRdb passed the reads through MiXCR, listing each CDR3 protein once. The data contain 110,000 to 150,000 distinct CDR3 sequences, about 6.5% of them singletons. Germline V gives CDR1 SGHVS, CDR2 FQNEAQ. This CDR3 is 15 amino acids long. The ends were cut back, 2 bases at V and 2 bases at J, with 13 bases in the middle. The source is a human donor in good health (CMV status not recorded). Some clones in this sample may be carry-over from other donors' samples. The sequenced sample consisted of PBMCs. The chain joins TRBV7-8 to TRBJ2-7; D call uncertain. The CDR3 nucleotides are TGTGCCAGCAGCTTACTTCGGCCAGAACCCTACGAGCAGTACTTC. Its protein is CASSLLRPEPYEQYF.